The entry below gives a single T cell receptor (beta chain) sequence along with its context. Its specificity is not known. Mismatch with germline at one junction end may stem from a read error. The sample holds other DNA sequences that translate to the same CDR3. Repertoires were generated with immunoSEQ multiplex PCR, while TCRdb's copy carries only in-frame clones and drops some. There are approximately 25,000 clones in the sample; approximately 83% occur only once, and 40% to 50% lies in the top ten. This specimen belongs to a study of OX40 agonist ivuxolimab in advanced cancers. The overall study: Age averaged 60 years (range roughly 20 to 90), and more than 80% were male. Patients with prior anti-PD-1, anti-PD-L1 or anti-CTLA-4 therapy were eligible; less than 50% had some.

The germline V gene encodes CDR1 LGHNA and CDR2 YNFKEQ. The CDR3 length is 13 residues. Whole-study results and caveats: The antigens recognized by the expanded peripheral T cells, that is their antigen specificity, were not determined. Blood T cells, both CD4+ and CD8+, expanded clonally by week 6 at 0.1 to 3.0 mg/kg.

V usage is TRBV4-2 and J usage is TRBJ2-1; the D gene is possibly TRBD1 (6 bases). The source material was CD4+ or CD8+ T cells sorted from blood, sampled in a trial of the OX40 agonist ivuxolimab. This sequence was found in an adult with an advanced solid tumor such as melanoma, head and neck, liver or kidney cancer. The CDR3, as DNA: TGTGCCAGCAGCCAGGGACACTACAATGAACAGTTCTTC. This gives the protein CASSQGHYNEQFF.